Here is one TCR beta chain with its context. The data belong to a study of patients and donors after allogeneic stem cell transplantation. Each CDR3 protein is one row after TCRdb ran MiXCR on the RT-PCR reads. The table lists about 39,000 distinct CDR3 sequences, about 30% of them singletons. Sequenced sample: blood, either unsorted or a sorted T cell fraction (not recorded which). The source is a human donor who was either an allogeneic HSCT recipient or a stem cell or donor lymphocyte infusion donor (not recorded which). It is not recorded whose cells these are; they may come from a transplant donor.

The CDR3 spells CASRPQGTNQPQHF. The CDR3 DNA sequence: TGTGCCAGCAGACCCCAGGGTACCAATCAGCCCCAGCATTTT. The chain employs TRBV12-3 or TRBV12-4 and TRBJ1-5; D might be TRBD1 (5 bases). The CDR3 sequence is 14 residues long. V lost 6 bases and J 3 bases, leaving 12 bases between the germline ends.